Given below is one TCR beta chain in context. Its antigen remains unknown. This entry belongs to a study of beta chain features in type 1 diabetes. Study outcomes and limitations: Short templates might get an advantage during PCR, and this would be equal in patients and controls.

The entirety of the isolated RNA underwent reverse transcription, so expressed TCRB transcripts were sequenced. The protocol was immunoSEQ multiplex PCR, while the TCRdb copy is restricted to in-frame clones and leaves out a portion. The sample contains more than 300,000 clones, over 9.5% of which appear only once. Using CD45RO/CCR7/CD25/CD127/CD95/CD27, CD4+ naive, central memory, regulatory and stem cell-like memory cells were sorted. Sorted populations were all over 98% pure. Trimming cost V 6 bases and J 1 base; bases outside gene matches: 18. The CDR3 totals 19 residues. Germline CDR1 and CDR2: LNHDA and SQIVND (reference sequence).

The TCR comes from a man younger than 35 in good health. Sequencing input: naive CD4+ T cells from blood. This chain uses TRBV19 with TRBJ2-3, with 8 bases lining up with TRBD1. The CDR3 nucleotides are TGTGCCAGTAGGCAAGGGACAGGTCCCAGGGGTGTAGGCACAGATACGCAGTATTTT. Protein: CASRQGTGPRGVGTDTQYF.